A single sample gave rise to the 17 T cell receptor beta chains below, sequenced in a study of T cells after yellow fever vaccination. TCRdb re-called the 5' RACE reads through MiXCR, storing one row per CDR3 protein. Of fewer than 150,000 distinct CDR3 sequences in the sample, about 7% are singletons; the top ten hold 2.7%. Sample: CD4+ T cells sorted from PBMCs, taken roughly 47 days after the first yellow fever vaccination. The receptors were sampled from a man aged 18 to 30 who received the YFV17D yellow fever vaccine.

The table lists this clonotype with many counts. The DNA for the CDR3 is TGTGCCAGCAGCTTCGGGGCAGTCAATGAGCAGTTCTTC. The encoded protein is CASSFGAVNEQFF. The V call is TRBV11-2, the J call TRBJ2-1; either TRBD1 or TRBD2 may supply D (5 bases each). The length of the CDR3 is 13 residues. The V gene lost 3 bases and the J gene lost 6 bases, with 9 bases spanning the gap. Germline loops: CDR1 SGHAT, CDR2 FQNNGV.

This clonotype has a count of ten or more. The V and J genes are TRBV3-1 and TRBJ2-1; D is undetermined. Germline CDR1 and CDR2: LGHDT and YNNKEL (reference sequence). The V end lost 5 bases, the J end lost 1 base, and 0 bases lay between the germline ends. The CDR3 totals 11 residues. As DNA, the CDR3 is TGTGCCAGCAGCTCCTACAATGAGCAGTTCTTC. Translation: CASSSYNEQFF.

V and J are TRBV7-2 and TRBJ2-5; 11 bases agree with TRBD1. This CDR3 spans 15 amino acids. Germline V gene sequence: CDR1 SGHTA, CDR2 FQGNSA. Trimming cost V 5 bases and J 4 bases; bases outside gene matches: 6. CDR3: CASSPWTGGGETQYF. In DNA, the CDR3 is TGTGCCAGCAGCCCATGGACAGGGGGCGGAGAGACCCAGTACTTC. Looking up the rest from reference TRBV7-2 and TRBJ2-5 gives the full variable domain: GAGVSQSPSNKVTEKGKDVELRCDPISGHTALYWYRQSLGQGLEFLIYFQGNSAPDKSGLPSDRFSAERTGGSVSTLTIQRTQQEDSAVYLCASSPWTGGGETQYFGPGTRLLVL.

This clonotype was counted ten times or more. The chain employs TRBV20-1 and TRBJ2-1; 7 bases map to TRBD2. The V and J ends lost 7 bases and 3 bases, in that order; junction bases with no gene match: 9. CDR1 DFQATT and CDR2 SNEGSKA come from the germline V gene (reference sequence). The length of the CDR3 is 14 residues. CDR3 region: CSVTSGDYYNEQFF. CDR3 nucleotides: TGCAGTGTCACGAGTGGGGACTACTACAATGAGCAGTTCTTC.

This clonotype was picked up many times. The chain recombines TRBV7-2 with TRBJ2-5; D may be TRBD1 (5 bases). The V gene lost 8 bases and the J gene lost 0 bases, with 13 bases spanning the gap. The CDR3 has 14 residues. Germline CDR1 is SGHTA and CDR2 is FQGNSA. Here the CDR3 DNA reads TGTGCCAGCGCCCGAGACAGCTACCAAGAGACCCAGTACTTC. Protein product: CASARDSYQETQYF.

J is TRBJ2-1 and V is TRBV7-9, with a tentative D call TRBD2 (7 bases). Per germline, CDR1 SEHNR and CDR2 FQNEAQ (reference sequence). This CDR3 spans 16 amino acids. V was trimmed by 3 bases and J by 5 bases, leaving 17 bases between them. This chain's CDR3 is CASSFIGWGGNNEQFF. The CDR3 nucleotides are TGTGCCAGCAGCTTTATTGGGTGGGGGGGCAACAATGAGCAGTTCTTC.

To note about this clonotype: A read error is possible here, since a much larger clone lies one base away. The CDR3 region has the DNA TGCGCCAGCAGGGAGACAGGGGCCAATGAGCAGTTCTTC. Translation gives CASRETGANEQFF. V is TRBV10-2 and J is TRBJ2-1, with 8 bases matching TRBD1. The CDR3 spans 13 residues. Trimming removed 6 bases from V and 6 bases from J; junction bases left unmatched: 4. Germline lookup yields CDR1 WSHSY and CDR2 SAAADI.

Ten or more counts support this clonotype. This CDR3 is CASSPPGGYEQYF. CDR3 in DNA: TGTGCCAGCAGCCCCCCGGGGGGGTACGAGCAGTACTTC. The chain recombines TRBV6-1 with TRBJ2-7; 8 bases line up with TRBD2. The trim removed 6 bases at V and 4 bases at J, leaving 5 bases unmatched. CDR3 size: 13 residues. Germline CDR1 reads MNHNS; CDR2 reads SASEGT.

This clonotype appeared many times. This rearrangement joins TRBV30 to TRBJ1-6, with D unclear. Germline assignment: CDR1 GTSNPN and CDR2 SVGIG (reference sequence). Trimming left V 4 bases short and J 7 bases short, with 11 bases between. The CDR3 length is 13 residues. The CDR3 region has the DNA TGTGCCTGGACCCTGTTGGGCAATTCACCCCTCCACTTT. It specifies CAWTLLGNSPLHF.

This clonotype was recorded at least ten times. The chain couples TRBV5-1 to TRBJ2-3; 11 bases are shared with TRBD2. V shed 0 bases, J shed 6 bases, and the junction held 9 bases outside the gene matches. This CDR3 has 17 amino acids. Germline assignment: CDR1 SGHRS and CDR2 YFSETQ. The CDR3 DNA reads TGCGCCAGCAGCTTGGACTATCTAGCGGGGGGCCGTGATACGCAGTATTTT. This encodes CASSLDYLAGGRDTQYF.

There are a few counts of this clonotype. This chain links TRBV7-2 with TRBJ1-6; D possibly corresponds to TRBD1 (6 bases). The V end lost 5 bases, the J end lost 1 base, and 15 bases lay between the germline ends. The CDR3 is 17 amino acids. Germline V gene lookup returns CDR1 SGHTA and CDR2 FQGNSA. DNA of the CDR3: TGTGCCAGCAGCCTCTCCAAGGGGGAATCCTATAATTCACCCCTCCACTTT. Protein: CASSLSKGESYNSPLHF.

Ten or more counts support this clonotype. CDR3 nucleotide sequence: TGTGCCAGCAGCTTATCGAGCCAGCAAGGCTACACCTTC. This gives the protein CASSLSSQQGYTF. V is TRBV7-2 and J is TRBJ1-2; D unresolved. The CDR3 is 13 residues long. Germline CDR1 SGHTA, CDR2 FQGNSA. V lost 2 bases to trimming and J lost 8 bases, with 12 bases between them.

V gene TRBV20-1 combines with J gene TRBJ2-3, with 7 nucleotides matching TRBD2. V was pared by 7 bases and J by 2 bases, with 9 bases of the junction left unmatched. CDR3 length: 14 residues. Germline V gives CDR1 DFQATT, CDR2 SNEGSKA (reference sequence). The CDR3 region is CSEVGGKTTDTQYF. For the CDR3, the DNA is TGCAGTGAGGTGGGGGGGAAGACCACAGATACGCAGTATTTT.

This clonotype was seen many times. CDR3 nucleotide sequence: TGCGCCAGCAGCTTTGGAAGGACTAGCGGGGGGAACACCGGGGAGCTGTTTTTT. It specifies CASSFGRTSGGNTGELFF. The rearrangement joins TRBV5-1 to TRBJ2-2; TRBD2 matches at 13 bases. CDR1 SGHRS and CDR2 YFSETQ come from the germline V gene. V was pared by 2 bases and J by 1 base, with 5 bases of the junction left unmatched. CDR3 size: 18 residues. Filled out from reference TRBV5-1 and TRBJ2-2, the complete variable domain reads KAGVTQTPRYLIKTRGQQVTLSCSPISGHRSVSWYQQTPGQGLQFLFEYFSETQRNKGNFPGRFSGRQFSNSRSEMNVSTLELGDSALYLCASSFGRTSGGNTGELFFGEGSRLTVL.

This clonotype was found many times. The V call is TRBV7-2, the J call TRBJ2-1; perhaps TRBD2 as D (5 bases). The CDR3 totals 15 residues. Germline loops: CDR1 SGHTA, CDR2 FQGNSA. Trimming removed 5 bases at V and 5 bases at J, with 16 bases between. The CDR3 bases are TGTGCCAGCAGCACCCTCTGGCGGGCAGACAATGAGCAGTTCTTC. Amino acid sequence: CASSTLWRADNEQFF.

This clonotype was observed at least ten times. The CDR3 nucleotides read TGCAGTGCTAGAGCGTATAGCAATCAGCCCCAGCATTTT. Encoded protein: CSARAYSNQPQHF. The rearrangement uses TRBV20-1 and TRBJ1-5; D gene ambiguous. The germline V gene encodes CDR1 DFQATT and CDR2 SNEGSKA (reference sequence). This CDR3 has 13 residues. V lost 1 base, J lost 0 bases, and 4 bases lay in between.

This clonotype was counted at least ten times. The chain combines TRBV27 with TRBJ1-6; the match to TRBD1 covers 9 bases. Germline CDR1 is MNHEY and CDR2 is SMNVEV (reference sequence). The CDR3 length is 15 residues. V trimming: 4 bases; J trimming: 14 bases; junction bases outside the gene matches: 12. CDR3 region: CASSYTGTGPSALHF. CDR3 nucleotides: TGTGCCAGCAGTTACACAGGGACAGGGCCGTCAGCCCTCCACTTT.